The clone carrying this T cell receptor beta chain was seen only a few times. This entry comes from a study of blood T cell repertoires in COVID-19. Residents of around 24 US areas, aged roughly 18 to 95 years, made up the participants. Sequencing was performed with immunoSEQ multiplex PCR; in TCRdb, only in-frame clones are kept and a portion is missing. The sample comprises about 140,000 clones, 70% to 85% of which are singletons, and 1.6% rests with the top ten. The CDR3 extends over 14 amino acids. V was shortened by 4 bases and J by 8 bases, with 14 bases between the two germline ends. Germline CDR1 reads WNHNN; CDR2 reads SYGVQD (reference sequence).

The chain is built from TRBV10-1 and TRBJ1-4, with D perhaps matching TRBD1 (6 bases). The specimen sequenced was PBMCs or T cells enriched from blood (not recorded which). This receptor was obtained from a woman aged 18-29 years who had been exposed to COVID-19. The CDR3: CASSVSRGDEKLFF. The CDR3 DNA follows: TGCGCCAGCAGTGTGTCCAGGGGTGACGAAAAACTGTTTTTT.